The subject of this entry is one T cell receptor (beta chain). The antigen this receptor binds is unknown. No clone much larger than this one lies a single base away; base qualities are absent. The cohort was made up of 500 to 850 healthy bone marrow donors. Cohort members were all nominally healthy when sampled, although unrecorded immune exposures were likely present. The donor tested CMV seronegative, placing the donor among the 350 to 400 seronegative members of the cohort. A peripheral blood sample was collected from each donor, and TCR beta sequencing was performed on peripheral blood mononuclear cells. Genomic DNA extraction from the blood cell samples was performed with the Qiagen DNeasy Blood Extraction Kit. The CDR3, cysteine through phenylalanine, is 15 amino acids long. Just CDR3 DNA is preserved here, 45 bases in frame from base 1. V and J are truncated by 7 bases and 7 bases respectively, leaving an intervening sequence of 17 bases. CDR1 and CDR2 (MNHNS, SASEGT) derive from the germline V gene.

The entry originates in a study of cytomegalovirus exposure and HLA in healthy donors (dated by TCRdb to about 2017). Looking at the study overall: An earlier analysis of roughly 630 of the donors reported roughly 300 Gb of sequence data and about 100 million unique TCR beta sequences from 150 million to 200 million T cells. An early release covering over 500 HLA-typed donors comprised about 300 gigabases of sequencing data and tens of millions of unique TCR sequences. Of the 300 to 500 genotyped donors, 81% were placed in the genetic ancestry cluster associated with self-reported Caucasian donors. The study was designed to test whether signatures of past pathogen exposure could be identified by cataloging public T cell receptors. The study used immunosequencing to profile the T cell repertoires of 666 subjects and linked those repertoires to cytomegalovirus serostatus. A separate validation cohort of roughly 130 different subjects was used in addition to the approximately 700-subject first cohort. To predict cytomegalovirus infection status, the study combined high-throughput TCR immunosequencing, statistical association of individual TCRs with disease status, and machine learning. A later analysis re-examined previously published TCR beta repertoires from roughly 720 donors and added high-resolution HLA genotyping to investigate patterns of TCR occurrence. Rather than using new phenotypic data, the later analysis identified candidate immune exposures from TCR beta sequences and from how often those sequences occurred across donors. An earlier analysis of several hundred of the donors applied high-throughput TCR beta sequencing to assess whether each TCR beta V gene segment acted as functional or pseudogenic. Donor age, sex, ethnicity and CMV serostatus were compiled together with the repertoire data. A later genetic analysis used genome-wide SNP genotypes for about 65% of the roughly 700 donors, treating that subset as a discovery cohort. Every discovery cohort repertoire had been produced on one sequencing platform. Class I and class II HLA loci were covered by the typing at four-digit resolution. Typing coverage differed by locus: A, B, C, DRB1 and DQB1 were typed in about 620-640 donors, DQA1 in 500 to 550, DPA1 in around 580, and DPB1 in 472. A few DR-DQ haplotypes were treated as single units for association and clustering because of strong linkage in the cohort. On average, about 200,000 unique TCR beta nucleotide sequences were sequenced per donor among a few hundred genotyped donors of the cohort, with approximately 18% of those sequences being non-productive.

Libraries were built with the immunoSEQ multiplex PCR assay. A mixture of 60 forward primers for TCR Vbeta segments and 13 reverse primers for TCR Jbeta segments was used in the multiplex PCR. A multiplex PCR assay on genomic DNA amplified the CDR3 region of rearranged TCR beta genes. On the Illumina HiSeq System, the amplified TCR beta libraries were sequenced as 87-base-pair reads. Processing in the source paper ran as follows. In a later analysis, roughly 80 million unique TCR beta chains were counted across the roughly 700 repertoires, and roughly 11 million of these chains were shared by at least two donors. Raw reads were error-corrected and collapsed into unique sequences with a nearest-neighbor algorithm that merged closely related sequences to remove PCR and sequencing errors. Alignment of CDR3 sequences to IMGT reference sequences was used to assign V, D and J gene segments. For a sequence to be retained, a match of at least six nucleotides was required to both a V gene segment and a J gene segment. A rearrangement counted as productive if the CDR3 had no stop codons and remained in frame with V and J, and every other rearrangement counted as non-productive. Following IMGT convention, CDR3 was defined as the stretch from the second conserved V-encoded cysteine up to the conserved J-encoded phenylalanine. The earlier analysis of roughly 590 of the donors excluded sequences that lacked an unambiguous match to a single V gene segment. In an earlier analysis of 450 to 700 of the donors, V segments were called functional above 56.7% productive rearrangements and were called segregating when the between-donor standard deviation exceeded 5%. A statistical classification framework was built for diagnosing cytomegalovirus status from the catalog of TCR beta chain sequences. A later analysis assigned V and J genes by comparing TCR nucleotide sequences with IMGT/GENE-DB human TR gene sequences. In a later analysis, CDR3 sequences and most-parsimonious VDJ recombination scenarios were assigned using the TCRdist pipeline. In a later analysis, each TCR beta chain was defined by its CDR3 amino acid sequence together with its V-gene family, and reads without a unique V-gene family were excluded. A later analysis removed 550 to 700 highly shared, low-generation-probability nucleotide sequences to deal with suspected cross-contamination and a sequencing artifact. In a later analysis, a clonal expansion index was calculated for each public chain from normalized within-repertoire ranks of inferred template counts. In a later analysis, generation probabilities were computed using a VDJ recombination model fitted to out-of-frame rearrangements, and the results were checked against IGoR. Hypergeometric tests were used in a later analysis to score TCR-TCR, TCR-HLA and TCR-CMV co-occurrence, with a repertoire-size bias correction applied to the TCR pairs. To estimate false discovery rates, a later analysis permuted the HLA or CMV assignments 20 times. In a later analysis, co-occurring TCRs were grouped using DBSCAN, with TCRdist sequence similarity added in when clustering inside HLA-allele-positive subsets. Co-occurrence clustering excluded repertoires with fewer than 30,000 or more than 120,000 public chains, plus five with anomalous nucleotide sharing. The table comes from immuneACCESS by way of TCRdb, which keeps in-frame sequences with V and J called. Part of the clones is missing from these tables; in studies checked, under half for an unresolved V gene and the rest for unknown reasons. V, J and clone size were drawn from that table, and D and trimming were deduced from the DNA. The sample contains about 140,000 clones, over 70% of them found a single time. The ten largest clones represent over 3% of the sample.

The paper's findings and limits, for the study overall: In both the original and validation cohorts, the classifier was reported to diagnose cytomegalovirus status with high specificity and sensitivity. Only TCR beta chains were sequenced in this cohort, and the absence of alpha or paired-chain data limited detectable features. A further reported finding was that TCR beta sequences accurately predicted the HLA-A and HLA-B alleles for most subjects in the first cohort. Three of the identified cytomegalovirus-associated TCR beta chains were confirmed in vitro to be specific for cytomegalovirus antigens. It was suggested by the authors that the approach could potentially be generalized to other disease states and immunological phenotypes. According to a later analysis, most CMV-associated TCR beta chains appeared to be HLA-restricted, and the HLA associations seemed to be driven largely by CMV exposure. In the study, 164 TCR beta chains were listed as associated with cytomegalovirus. The sequencing pipeline was judged likely to have produced a cluster of highly shared sequence variants as a technical artifact. According to a later analysis, TCR association rates differed among HLA loci, with DRB1 alleles showing the most associated TCRs and HLA-C alleles showing the fewest. A later analysis found that HLA-associated TCR beta chains were more clonally expanded and had lower generation probabilities than equally common non-associated chains. In a later analysis, several top co-occurrence clusters were reported to appear linked to parvovirus B19, influenza, CMV and Epstein-Barr virus. V-gene and J-gene trimming of TCR beta chains was associated with a missense DCLRE1C variant in a later genetic analysis, and the association was replicated in an independent cohort. A later analysis associated 15,000 or so TCR beta sequences with specific HLA alleles at a false discovery rate of 0.05. The only immune exposure information available for the cohort was CMV serostatus. The presence/absence analyses assumed that sequencing depth was roughly uniform across donors, and that assumption may not be true. In a later genetic analysis, fewer N-insertions in productive TCRs were reported among donors in an Asian-associated ancestry cluster than the roughly 640-donor mean. Correlated functional status among segregating V segments might reflect linkage disequilibrium, but an unknown experimental factor could not be ruled out. Assigning TCR associations to individual alleles was difficult when HLA alleles, especially DR and DQ, strongly co-occurred. Some IMGT-functional V segments, including TRBV6-2 and TRBV6-3, could not be told apart with the 87-base-pair reads, so those segments were excluded. In an earlier analysis of 500 to 650 of the donors, most TCR beta V segments appeared in productive rearrangements about 90% or about 30% of the time, broadly matching IMGT annotations. Some 15 rarely observed V segments, including chromosome 9 orphons, were excluded from the earlier analysis of a few hundred of the donors because counts were too low. Most TCR sequences were seen in very few donors, while some public TCRs were found in many individuals. HLA typing was unavailable for some donors at each locus, so association tests used only the typed subset.

The sample comprised PBMCs. This TCR came from a male donor in good health and CMV-seronegative. Recombination linked TRBV6-1 to TRBJ1-6; the D region possibly corresponds to TRBD1 (6 bases align). The nucleotide sequence is TGTGCCAGCACCGAGGGGGGGATGGAGAATTCACCCCTCCACTTT. It translates as CASTEGGMENSPLHF.